In this sample, the clone carrying this T cell receptor beta chain turned up a few times. The antigen remains undetermined. This sample was included in a study of cytotoxic CD8 clonotypes in ibrutinib-treated CLL. The study, taken as a whole, reports: Having risen at ibrutinib response, clonality had fallen back toward baseline by progression. There were few public clonotypes, and on treatment they contracted or stayed stable. Baseline values of clonality outstripped age-matched healthy donors and followed circulating CD8+ T-cell counts.

This CDR3 is 15 amino acids long. Per the germline V gene, CDR1 is LNHDA and CDR2 is SQIVND (reference sequence). Trimming pared 1 base from V and 2 bases from J, leaving 11 bases between. Sequencing was designed to attain a depth spanning 1 in 200,000 to 1 in 1 million T cells. The method was immunoSEQ multiplex PCR; TCRdb's version includes in-frame clones alone and lacks a portion of them. This table holds around 30,000 clones, 57% found once. The sequencing here drew on PBMCs, taken before ibrutinib treatment. The TCR originated in a human donor with chronic lymphocytic leukemia. This chain joins TRBV19 and TRBJ2-5; no clear D. The CDR3 spells CASSIAGRAQETQYF. CDR3 DNA sequence: TGTGCCAGTAGTATAGCTGGGCGCGCTCAAGAGACCCAGTACTTC.